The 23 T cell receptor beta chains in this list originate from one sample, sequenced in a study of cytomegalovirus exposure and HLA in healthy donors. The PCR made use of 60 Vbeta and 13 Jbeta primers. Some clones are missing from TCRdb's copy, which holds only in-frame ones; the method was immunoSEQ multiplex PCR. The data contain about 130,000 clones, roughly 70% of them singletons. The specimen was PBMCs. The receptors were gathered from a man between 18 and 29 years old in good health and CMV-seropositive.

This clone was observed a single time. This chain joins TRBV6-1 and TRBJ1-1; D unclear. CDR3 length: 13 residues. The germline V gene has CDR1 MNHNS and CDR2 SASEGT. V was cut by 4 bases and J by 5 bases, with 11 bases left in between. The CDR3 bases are TGTGCCAGCAGTGGGGTGGGGAGTACTGAAGCTTTCTTT. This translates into CASSGVGSTEAFF.

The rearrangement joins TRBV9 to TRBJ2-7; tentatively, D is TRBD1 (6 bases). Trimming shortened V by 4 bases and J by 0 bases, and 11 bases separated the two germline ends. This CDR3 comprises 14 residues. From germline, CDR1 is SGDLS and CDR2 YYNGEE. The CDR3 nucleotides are TGTGCCAGCAGCAGACAGGTGAGCTCCTACGAGCAGTACTTC. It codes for CASSRQVSSYEQYF.

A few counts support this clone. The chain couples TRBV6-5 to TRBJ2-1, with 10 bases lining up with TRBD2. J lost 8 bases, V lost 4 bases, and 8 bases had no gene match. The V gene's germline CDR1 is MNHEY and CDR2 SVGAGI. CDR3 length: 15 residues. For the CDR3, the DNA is TGTGCCAGCAGTTCCCAAGCGGGAGGGCCGGATGAGCAGTTCTTC. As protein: CASSSQAGGPDEQFF.

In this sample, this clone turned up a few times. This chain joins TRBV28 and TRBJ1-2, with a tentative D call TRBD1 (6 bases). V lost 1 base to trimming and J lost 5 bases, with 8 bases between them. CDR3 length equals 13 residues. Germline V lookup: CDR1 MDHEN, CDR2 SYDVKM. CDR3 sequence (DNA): TGTGCCAGCAGTTTATTTCAGGGGTATGGCTACACCTTC. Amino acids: CASSLFQGYGYTF.

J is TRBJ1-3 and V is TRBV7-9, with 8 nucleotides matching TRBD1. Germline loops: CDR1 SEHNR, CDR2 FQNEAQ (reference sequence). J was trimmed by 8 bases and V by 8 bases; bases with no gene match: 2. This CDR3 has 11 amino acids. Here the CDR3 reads CASQGADTIYF. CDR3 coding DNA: TGTGCCAGCCAGGGGGCGGACACCATATATTTT.

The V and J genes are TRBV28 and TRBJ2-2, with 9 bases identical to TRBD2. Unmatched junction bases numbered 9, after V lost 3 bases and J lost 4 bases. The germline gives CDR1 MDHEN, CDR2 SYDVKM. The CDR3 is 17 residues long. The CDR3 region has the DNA TGTGCCAGCAGTTTGAGGCGGGGGGGCCTGGGCACCGGGGAGCTGTTTTTT. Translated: CASSLRRGGLGTGELFF. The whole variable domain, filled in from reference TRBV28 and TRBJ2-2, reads DVKVTQSSRYLVKRTGEKVFLECVQDMDHENMFWYRQDPGLGLRLIYFSYDVKMKEKGDIPEGYSVSREKKERFSLILESASTNQTSMYLCASSLRRGGLGTGELFFGEGSRLTVL.

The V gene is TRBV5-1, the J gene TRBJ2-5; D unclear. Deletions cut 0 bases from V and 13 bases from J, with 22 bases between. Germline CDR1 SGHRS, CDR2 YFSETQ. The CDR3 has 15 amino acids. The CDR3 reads CASSLATLGKTPGYF. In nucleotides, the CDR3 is TGCGCCAGCAGCTTGGCAACATTGGGCAAAACCCCCGGGTACTTC.

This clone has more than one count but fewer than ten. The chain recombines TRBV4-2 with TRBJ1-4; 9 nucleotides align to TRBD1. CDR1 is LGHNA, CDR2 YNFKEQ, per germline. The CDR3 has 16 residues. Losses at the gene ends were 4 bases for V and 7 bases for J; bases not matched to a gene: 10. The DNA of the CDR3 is TGTGCCAGCAGCCGGGCTTCCGGGACAGGGATTGAAAAACTGTTTTTT. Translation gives CASSRASGTGIEKLFF.

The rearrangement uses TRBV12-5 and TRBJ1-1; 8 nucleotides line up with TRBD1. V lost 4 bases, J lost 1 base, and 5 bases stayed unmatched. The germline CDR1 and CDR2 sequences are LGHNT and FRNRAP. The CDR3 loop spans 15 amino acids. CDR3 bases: TGTGCTAGTGGTTCCTCGGGGACAGGGAACACTGAAGCTTTCTTT. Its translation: CASGSSGTGNTEAFF.

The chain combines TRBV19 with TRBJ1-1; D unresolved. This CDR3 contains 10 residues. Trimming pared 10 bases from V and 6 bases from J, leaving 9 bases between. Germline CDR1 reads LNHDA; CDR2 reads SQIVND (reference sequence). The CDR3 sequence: CATVVAEAFF. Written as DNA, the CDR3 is TGTGCCACCGTGGTAGCTGAAGCTTTCTTT. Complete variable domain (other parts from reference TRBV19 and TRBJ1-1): DGGITQSPKYLFRKEGQNVTLSCEQNLNHDAMYWYRQDPGQGLRLIYYSQIVNDFQKGDIAEGYSVSREKKESFPLTVTSAQKNPTAFYLCATVVAEAFFGQGTRLTVV.

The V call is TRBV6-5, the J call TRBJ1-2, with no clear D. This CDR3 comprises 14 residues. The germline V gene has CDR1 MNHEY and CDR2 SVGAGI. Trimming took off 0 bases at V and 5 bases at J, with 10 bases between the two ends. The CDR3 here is CASSYSGVQYGYTF. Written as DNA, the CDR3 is TGTGCCAGCAGTTACTCCGGGGTCCAATATGGCTACACCTTC.

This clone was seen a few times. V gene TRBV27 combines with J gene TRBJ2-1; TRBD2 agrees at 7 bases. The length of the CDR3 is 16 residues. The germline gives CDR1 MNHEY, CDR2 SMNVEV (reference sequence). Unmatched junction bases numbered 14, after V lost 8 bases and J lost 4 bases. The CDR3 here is CASRWGGRGEYNEQFF. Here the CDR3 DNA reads TGTGCCAGCCGGTGGGGCGGGAGAGGGGAGTACAATGAGCAGTTCTTC.

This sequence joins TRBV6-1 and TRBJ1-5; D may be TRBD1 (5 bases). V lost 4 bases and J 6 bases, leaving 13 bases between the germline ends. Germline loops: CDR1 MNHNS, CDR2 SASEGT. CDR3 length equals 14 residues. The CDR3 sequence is CASSGREVGQPQHF. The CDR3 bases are TGTGCCAGCAGTGGCAGGGAAGTCGGTCAGCCCCAGCATTTT.

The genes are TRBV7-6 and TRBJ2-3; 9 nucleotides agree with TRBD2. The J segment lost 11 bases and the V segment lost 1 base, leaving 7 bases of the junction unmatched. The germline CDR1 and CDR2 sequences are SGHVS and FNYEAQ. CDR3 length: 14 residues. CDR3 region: CASSLVAGDPRQYF. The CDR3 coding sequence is TGTGCCAGCAGCTTAGTAGCGGGAGATCCTAGGCAGTATTTT.

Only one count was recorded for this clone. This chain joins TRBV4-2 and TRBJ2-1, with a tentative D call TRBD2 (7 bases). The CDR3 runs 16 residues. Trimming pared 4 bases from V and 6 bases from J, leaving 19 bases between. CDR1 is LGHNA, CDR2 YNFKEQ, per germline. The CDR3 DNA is TGTGCCAGCAGCCCCACATGGGGGGGGGCCGTCAATGAGCAGTTCTTC. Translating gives CASSPTWGGAVNEQFF.

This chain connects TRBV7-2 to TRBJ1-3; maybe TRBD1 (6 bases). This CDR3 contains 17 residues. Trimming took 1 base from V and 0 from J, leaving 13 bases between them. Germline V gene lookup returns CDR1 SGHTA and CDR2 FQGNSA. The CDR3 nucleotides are TGTGCCAGCAGCTTAGTCCCAGGGGACATCTCTGGAAACACCATATATTTT. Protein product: CASSLVPGDISGNTIYF.

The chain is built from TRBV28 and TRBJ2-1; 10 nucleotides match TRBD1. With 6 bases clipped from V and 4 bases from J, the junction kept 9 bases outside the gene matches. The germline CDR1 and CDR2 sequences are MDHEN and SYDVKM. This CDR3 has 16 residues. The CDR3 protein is CASRPPGQGRYNEQFF. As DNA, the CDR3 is TGTGCCAGCAGACCACCGGGACAGGGGAGATACAATGAGCAGTTCTTC. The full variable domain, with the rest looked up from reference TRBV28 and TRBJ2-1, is DVKVTQSSRYLVKRTGEKVFLECVQDMDHENMFWYRQDPGLGLRLIYFSYDVKMKEKGDIPEGYSVSREKKERFSLILESASTNQTSMYLCASRPPGQGRYNEQFFGPGTRLTVL.

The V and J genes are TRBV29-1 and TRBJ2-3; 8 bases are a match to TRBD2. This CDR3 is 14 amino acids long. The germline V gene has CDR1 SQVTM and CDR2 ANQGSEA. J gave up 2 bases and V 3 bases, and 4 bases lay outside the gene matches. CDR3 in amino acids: CSVEGGRNTDTQYF. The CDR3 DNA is TGCAGCGTTGAGGGCGGGAGGAACACAGATACGCAGTATTTT.

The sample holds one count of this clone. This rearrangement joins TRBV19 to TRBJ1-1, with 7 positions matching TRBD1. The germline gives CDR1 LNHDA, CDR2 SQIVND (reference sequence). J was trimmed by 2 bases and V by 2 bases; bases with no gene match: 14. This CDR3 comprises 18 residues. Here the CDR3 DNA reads TGTGCCAGTAGTATAACGGGACAGACCTCAAACTTAAACACTGAAGCTTTCTTT. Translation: CASSITGQTSNLNTEAFF.

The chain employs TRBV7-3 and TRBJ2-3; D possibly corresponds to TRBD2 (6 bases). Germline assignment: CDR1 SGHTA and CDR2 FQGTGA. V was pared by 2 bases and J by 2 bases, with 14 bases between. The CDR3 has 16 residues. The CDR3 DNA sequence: TGTGCCAGCAGCTTATCTCGCGGCGGGGACACAGATACGCAGTATTTT. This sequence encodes CASSLSRGGDTDTQYF.

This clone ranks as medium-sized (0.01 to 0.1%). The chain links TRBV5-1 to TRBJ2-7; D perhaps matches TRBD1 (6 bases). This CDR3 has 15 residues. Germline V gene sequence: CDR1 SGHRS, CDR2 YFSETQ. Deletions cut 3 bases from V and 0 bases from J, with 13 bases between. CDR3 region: CASSSGHAVSYEQYF. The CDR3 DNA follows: TGCGCCAGCAGCTCGGGACACGCCGTCTCCTACGAGCAGTACTTC.

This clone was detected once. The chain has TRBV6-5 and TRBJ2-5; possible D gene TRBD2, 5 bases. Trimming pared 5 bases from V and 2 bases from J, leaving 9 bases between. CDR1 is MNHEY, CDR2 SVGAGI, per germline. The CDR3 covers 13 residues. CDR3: CASSTTTQETQYF. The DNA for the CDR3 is TGTGCCAGCAGTACGACTACTCAAGAGACCCAGTACTTC.

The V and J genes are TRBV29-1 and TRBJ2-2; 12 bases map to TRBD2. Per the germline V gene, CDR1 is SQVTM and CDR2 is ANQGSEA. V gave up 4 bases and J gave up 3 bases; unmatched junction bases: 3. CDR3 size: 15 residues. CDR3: CSVGRLAGDTGELFF. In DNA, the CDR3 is TGCAGCGTTGGCCGACTAGCGGGAGACACCGGGGAGCTGTTTTTT.